This T cell receptor (beta chain) was sequenced during a study of OX40 agonist ivuxolimab in advanced cancers. Assay used: immunoSEQ multiplex PCR; TCRdb lists only in-frame clones, some missing. The sample comprises 65,000 to 85,000 clones, approximately 90% of which are singletons, and over 6% rests with the top ten. Findings and limits, study-wide: Antigens targeted by the expanded peripheral T cells were not determined. CD8+ T cells showed, on average, more clonal expansion than CD4+ cells. In the 0.1 to 3.0 mg/kg range, CD4+ and CD8+ blood T cells had expanded clonally by week 6.

A note on this clone: As yet, its antigen is unknown.

Germline CDR1 SEHNR, CDR2 FQNEAQ (reference sequence). The CDR3 totals 12 residues. The V and J ends lost 5 bases and 6 bases respectively, with 8 bases between them. The sample here was CD4+ or CD8+ T cells sorted from blood, taken in a trial of the OX40 agonist ivuxolimab. The V call is TRBV7-9, the J call TRBJ2-1; the D is unclear. The sequence was collected from an adult with an advanced solid tumor such as melanoma, head and neck, liver or kidney cancer. The CDR3 protein is CASSPRPNEQFF. The CDR3 bases are TGTGCCAGCAGCCCACGCCCCAATGAGCAGTTCTTC.